What follows are 25 T cell receptor beta chains derived from one specimen sequenced in a study of long-term antiretroviral therapy in people with HIV. The assay used was immunoSEQ (version v3.0), run at survey level. Measured with immunoSEQ multiplex PCR; TCRdb has only the in-frame clones, and not every one. The sample has approximately 35,000 clones; 70% to 90% are singletons. The sample consisted of unsorted PBMCs, taken 2.2 years after starting antiretroviral therapy. These receptors originate from a man aged 18 to 30 with HIV.

The chain uses TRBV18 and TRBJ2-1, with 11 bases fitting TRBD2. Germline trimming cut 4 bases from V and 2 bases from J; bases unmatched to any gene: 7. The CDR3 runs to 17 residues. Germline V gene lookup returns CDR1 KGHSH and CDR2 LQKENI. Written as DNA, the CDR3 is TGTGCCAGCTCACGGGTTCTAGCGGGAGGAACCTACAATGAGCAGTTCTTC. Its protein is CASSRVLAGGTYNEQFF.

CDR3 coding DNA: TGTGCCAGTAGTCCTCGGGGGAGGGAGGACACTGAAGCTTTCTTT. Protein: CASSPRGREDTEAFF. The chain employs TRBV19 and TRBJ1-1, with a possible D match to TRBD1 (5 bases). The CDR3 runs 15 residues. Per the germline V gene, CDR1 is LNHDA and CDR2 is SQIVND (reference sequence). V was shortened by 5 bases and J by 3 bases, with 16 bases between the two germline ends.

The chain couples TRBV11-2 to TRBJ2-3; D is possibly TRBD2 (6 bases). The V end lost 2 bases, the J end lost 5 bases, and 17 bases lay between the germline ends. CDR3 length: 16 residues. Germline lookup yields CDR1 SGHAT and CDR2 FQNNGV. The CDR3 reads CASSLRGGVTGDTQYF. The CDR3 DNA reads as TGTGCCAGCAGCTTAAGGGGCGGGGTCACAGGAGATACGCAGTATTTT.

This clone was counted once. The chain joins TRBV7-8 to TRBJ2-2, with 8 bases identical to TRBD2. The V and J ends lost 2 bases and 3 bases, in that order; junction bases with no gene match: 5. Germline V gene sequence: CDR1 SGHVS, CDR2 FQNEAQ. This CDR3 has 16 amino acids. The DNA of the CDR3 is TGTGCCAGCAGCTTAAGGATAGCGGGACACACCGGGGAGCTGTTTTTT. This gives the protein CASSLRIAGHTGELFF.

V and J are TRBV28 and TRBJ1-4; D remains unclear. The CDR3 covers 17 residues. From germline, CDR1 is MDHEN and CDR2 SYDVKM. Trimming took 4 bases from V and 0 from J, leaving 15 bases between them. The CDR3 region has the DNA TGTGCCAGCAGTTACCTCACCAATAATCCAACTAATGAAAAACTGTTTTTT. Its protein product is CASSYLTNNPTNEKLFF.

The rearrangement joins TRBV9 to TRBJ2-3; tentative D call: TRBD1 (5 bases). CDR3 size: 15 residues. Germline-derived CDR1 and CDR2 are SGDLS and YYNGEE. Trimming stripped 3 bases from V and 4 bases from J, with 15 bases between. The CDR3 nucleotides read TGTGCCAGCAGCGCCTATAGCTTAGGGGCAGATACGCAGTATTTT. This translates into CASSAYSLGADTQYF.

The V call is TRBV2, the J call TRBJ2-1; D gene unclear. Germline values: CDR1 SNHLY, CDR2 FYNNEI. The CDR3 covers 12 residues. Trimming shortened V by 4 bases and J by 6 bases, and 7 bases separated the two germline ends. The CDR3 DNA reads TGTGCCAGCAGTGTTGATCGCAATGAGCAGTTCTTC. This translates into CASSVDRNEQFF.

The rearrangement joins TRBV27 to TRBJ1-2; possibly TRBD1 for D (5 bases). Germline lookup yields CDR1 MNHEY and CDR2 SMNVEV (reference sequence). V gave up 4 bases and J gave up 2 bases, with 17 bases separating them. The CDR3 has 16 amino acids. The CDR3 bases are TGTGCCAGCAGTTCATTGGGGCCCCTCGCAAACTATGGCTACACCTTC. Protein product: CASSSLGPLANYGYTF.

The rearrangement links TRBV7-8 to TRBJ1-2; D not resolved. Per the germline V gene, CDR1 is SGHVS and CDR2 is FQNEAQ. Between the trimmed V and J ends, which lost 1 base and 3 bases, there was a span of 6 bases. This CDR3 has 13 amino acids. Written as DNA, the CDR3 is TGTGCCAGCAGCTTAGGGGGTTACTATGGCTACACCTTC. This encodes CASSLGGYYGYTF.

This chain uses TRBV5-1 with TRBJ2-7; D unclear. There are 13 residues in the CDR3. CDR1 and CDR2 from the germline V gene are SGHRS and YFSETQ. Trimming pared 5 bases from V and 3 bases from J, leaving 12 bases between. The CDR3 DNA reads as TGCGCCAGCAGGAACAACCAATACTACGAGCAGTACTTC. This codes for CASRNNQYYEQYF.

The chain joins TRBV18 to TRBJ2-7; 9 bases fit TRBD1. The V and J ends lost 4 bases and 3 bases, in that order; junction bases with no gene match: 7. Per the germline V gene, CDR1 is KGHSH and CDR2 is LQKENI. The CDR3 runs to 15 residues. The CDR3 coding sequence is TGTGCCAGCTCACTGGCCGGGACAGGGAACTACGAGCAGTACTTC. Protein sequence: CASSLAGTGNYEQYF.

The chain recombines TRBV7-2 with TRBJ1-2; tentative D call: TRBD1 (6 bases). Germline V gene lookup returns CDR1 SGHTA and CDR2 FQGNSA. V was clipped by 5 bases and J by 2 bases, with 12 bases between them. CDR3 length equals 14 residues. The CDR3 reads CASSPNRENYGYTF. CDR3 bases: TGTGCCAGCAGCCCAAACAGGGAAAACTATGGCTACACCTTC. The full variable domain, in which reference TRBV7-2 and TRBJ1-2 provide the parts outside the CDR3, is GAGVSQSPSNKVTEKGKDVELRCDPISGHTALYWYRQSLGQGLEFLIYFQGNSAPDKSGLPSDRFSAERTGGSVSTLTIQRTQQEDSAVYLCASSPNRENYGYTFGSGTRLTVV.

The chain couples TRBV29-1 to TRBJ2-3; TRBD2 matches at 8 bases. The germline V gene encodes CDR1 SQVTM and CDR2 ANQGSEA. V shed 6 bases and J 0 bases; nucleotides not matched to a gene: 2. The length of the CDR3 is 13 residues. CDR3 coding DNA: TGCAGCGTAGAGCGGGGGAGCACAGATACGCAGTATTTT. Amino acids: CSVERGSTDTQYF.

V usage is TRBV5-4 and J usage is TRBJ2-2; D not resolved. Germline lookup yields CDR1 SGHNT and CDR2 YYREEE (reference sequence). The CDR3 has 13 residues. Deletions cut 0 bases from V and 6 bases from J, with 6 bases between. CDR3 region: CASSLGAPGELFF. In DNA, the CDR3 is TGTGCCAGCAGCTTGGGAGCCCCCGGGGAGCTGTTTTTT.

The rearrangement uses TRBV7-2 and TRBJ2-7; no reliable D call. The germline V gene encodes CDR1 SGHTA and CDR2 FQGNSA. The CDR3 extends over 12 amino acids. V shed 1 base and J shed 2 bases, with 3 bases lying between them. CDR3 sequence (DNA): TGTGCCAGCAGCTTAGGGGCCTACGAGCAGTACTTC. It encodes CASSLGAYEQYF.

The chain is built from TRBV28 and TRBJ1-5, with D unclear. Germline values: CDR1 MDHEN, CDR2 SYDVKM. V dropped 2 bases and J dropped 7 bases, with 9 bases sitting between them. This CDR3 comprises 13 residues. The DNA for the CDR3 is TGTGCCAGCAGTTTACGGAAGAAACAGCCCCAGCATTTT. Protein product: CASSLRKKQPQHF.

The CDR3 spells CASVAGGGLTDTQYF. The CDR3 DNA reads TGTGCCAGCGTTGCAGGGGGGGGCCTGACAGATACGCAGTATTTT. The J gene is TRBJ2-3, the V gene TRBV6-6, with D perhaps assigned TRBD1 or TRBD2 (7 bases each). Per germline, CDR1 MNHNY and CDR2 SVGAGI (reference sequence). The CDR3 length is 15 residues. The germline V and J ends were trimmed by 8 bases and 3 bases, with 18 bases remaining between them.

The rearrangement uses TRBV5-6 and TRBJ2-1; D is unclear. V lost 0 bases and J 7 bases, leaving 11 bases between the germline ends. Germline V gene lookup returns CDR1 SGHDT and CDR2 YYEEEE. CDR3 length: 14 amino acids. CDR3 residues: CASSLDFWQNEQFF. CDR3 nucleotides: TGTGCCAGCAGCTTGGATTTTTGGCAGAATGAGCAGTTCTTC.

The table lists this clone with a count of one. This rearrangement joins TRBV7-9 to TRBJ2-1; 7 nucleotides agree with TRBD1. This CDR3 contains 13 residues. The V and J ends lost 3 bases and 5 bases, in that order; junction bases with no gene match: 1. CDR1 and CDR2 (germline): SEHNR, FQNEAQ (reference sequence). In DNA form, the CDR3 reads TGTGCCAGCAGCTTTGGACAGGACAATGAGCAGTTCTTC. Its protein is CASSFGQDNEQFF.

V usage is TRBV4-1 and J usage is TRBJ1-1, with D uncertain. This CDR3 comprises 15 residues. Trimming took 4 bases from V and 0 from J, leaving 12 bases between them. Germline V gives CDR1 MGHRA, CDR2 YSYEKL. Here the CDR3 DNA reads TGCGCCAGCAGCCCAGCCAGGTCTTTGAACACTGAAGCTTTCTTT. Translated, it gives CASSPARSLNTEAFF.

V usage is TRBV29-1 and J usage is TRBJ2-7, with 8 bases matching TRBD1. The CDR3 totals 13 residues. The germline gives CDR1 SQVTM, CDR2 ANQGSEA. V was pared by 5 bases and J by 6 bases, with 9 bases of the junction left unmatched. This CDR3 is CSVSGTTGVEQYF. The DNA for the CDR3 is TGCAGCGTTTCGGGTACGACAGGGGTCGAGCAGTACTTC.

This clone turned up a few times. CDR3 sequence: CASSLDRGHGGNTIYF. The CDR3 coding sequence is TGCGCCAGCAGCTTGGACAGGGGGCATGGAGGAAACACCATATATTTT. The chain combines TRBV5-1 with TRBJ1-3; 9 bases agree with TRBD1. J gave up 4 bases and V 0 bases, and 5 bases lay outside the gene matches. CDR1 SGHRS and CDR2 YFSETQ come from the germline V gene. The CDR3 runs 16 residues.

The gene calls are TRBV13 and TRBJ2-1; D not certain. Trimming removed 7 bases from V and 8 bases from J, with 15 bases in between. This CDR3 spans 13 amino acids. Germline values: CDR1 PRHDT, CDR2 FYEKMQ (reference sequence). This CDR3 reads CASNFPLAHEQFF. In DNA form, the CDR3 reads TGTGCCAGCAACTTCCCCCTTGCGCATGAGCAGTTCTTC.

This chain links TRBV5-1 with TRBJ2-1; D gene ambiguous. CDR3 length equals 13 residues. Germline V gene lookup returns CDR1 SGHRS and CDR2 YFSETQ. V gave up 3 bases and J gave up 6 bases, with 10 bases separating them. The CDR3 region is CASSSQSANEQFF. The CDR3 DNA follows: TGCGCCAGCAGCTCCCAATCAGCCAATGAGCAGTTCTTC.

This clone came up once. The rearrangement uses TRBV28 and TRBJ1-2; the match to TRBD1 covers 12 bases. J was trimmed by 8 bases and V by 1 base; bases with no gene match: 8. Per the germline V gene, CDR1 is MDHEN and CDR2 is SYDVKM. CDR3 size: 16 residues. CDR3 sequence reads: CASSLFGTGGAGGYTF. The CDR3 DNA follows: TGTGCCAGCAGTTTATTTGGGACAGGGGGCGCAGGGGGCTACACCTTC.